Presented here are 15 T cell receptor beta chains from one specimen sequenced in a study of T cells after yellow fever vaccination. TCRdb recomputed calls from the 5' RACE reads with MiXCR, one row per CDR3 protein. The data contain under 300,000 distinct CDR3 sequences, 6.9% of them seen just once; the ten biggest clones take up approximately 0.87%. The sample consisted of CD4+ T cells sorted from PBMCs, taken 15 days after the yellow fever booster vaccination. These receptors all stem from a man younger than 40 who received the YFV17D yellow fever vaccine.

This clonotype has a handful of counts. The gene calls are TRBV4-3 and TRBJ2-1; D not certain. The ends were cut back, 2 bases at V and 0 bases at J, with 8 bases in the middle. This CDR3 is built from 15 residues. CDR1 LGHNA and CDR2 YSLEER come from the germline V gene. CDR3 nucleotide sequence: TGCGCCAGCAGCCAATTCCAGAGCTCCTACAATGAGCAGTTCTTC. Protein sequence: CASSQFQSSYNEQFF.

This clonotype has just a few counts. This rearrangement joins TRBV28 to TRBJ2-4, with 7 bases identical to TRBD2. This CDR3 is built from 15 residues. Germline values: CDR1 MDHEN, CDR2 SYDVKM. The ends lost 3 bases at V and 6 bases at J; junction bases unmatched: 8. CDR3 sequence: CASSLGGDGRNIQYF. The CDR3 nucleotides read TGTGCCAGCAGTTTGGGGGGGGACGGCAGAAACATTCAGTACTTC.

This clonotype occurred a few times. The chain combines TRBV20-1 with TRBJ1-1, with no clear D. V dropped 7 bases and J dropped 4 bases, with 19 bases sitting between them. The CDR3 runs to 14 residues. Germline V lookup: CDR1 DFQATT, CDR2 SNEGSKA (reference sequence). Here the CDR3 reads CSVLLPFWSTEAFF. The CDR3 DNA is TGCAGTGTCCTACTTCCTTTTTGGAGCACTGAAGCTTTCTTT.

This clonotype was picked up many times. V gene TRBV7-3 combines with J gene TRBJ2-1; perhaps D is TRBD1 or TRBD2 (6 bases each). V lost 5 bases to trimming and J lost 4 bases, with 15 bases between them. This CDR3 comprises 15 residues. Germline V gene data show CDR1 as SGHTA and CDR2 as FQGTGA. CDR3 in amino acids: CASSRPGALYNEQFF. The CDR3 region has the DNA TGTGCCAGCAGCCGACCGGGGGCTCTTTACAATGAGCAGTTCTTC.

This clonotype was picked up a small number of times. CDR3 sequence reads: CASSHDPTSGSSTYEQYF. Here the CDR3 DNA reads TGTGCCAGCAGCCATGATCCCACTAGCGGGTCTTCGACCTACGAGCAGTACTTC. The V gene is TRBV6-2 or TRBV6-3, the J gene TRBJ2-7; the match to TRBD2 covers 9 bases. Germline CDR1 MNHEY, CDR2 SVGEGT. The trim removed 6 bases at V and 2 bases at J, leaving 17 bases unmatched. The CDR3 consists of 18 residues.

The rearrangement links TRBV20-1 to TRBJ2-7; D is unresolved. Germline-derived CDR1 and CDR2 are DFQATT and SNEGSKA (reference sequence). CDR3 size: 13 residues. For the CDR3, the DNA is TGCAAACCCTTTCGGGTAGAGACCTACGAGCAGTACTTC. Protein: CKPFRVETYEQYF.

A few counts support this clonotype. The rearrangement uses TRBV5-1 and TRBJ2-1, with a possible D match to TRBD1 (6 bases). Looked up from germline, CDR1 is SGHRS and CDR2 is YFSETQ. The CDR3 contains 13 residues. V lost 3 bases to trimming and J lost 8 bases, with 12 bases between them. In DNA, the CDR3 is TGCGCCAGCAGCTCCATTAACAGGGATGAGCAGTTCTTC. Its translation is CASSSINRDEQFF.

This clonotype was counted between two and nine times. The CDR3 sequence: CASSLADSGANVLTF. The CDR3 DNA is TGTGCCAGCAGCCTGGCGGACTCTGGGGCCAACGTCCTGACTTTC. This chain links TRBV11-2 with TRBJ2-6; D call uncertain. CDR3 length: 15 amino acids. Trimming left V 5 bases short and J 0 bases short, with 8 bases between. Per germline, CDR1 SGHAT and CDR2 FQNNGV.

The CDR3 DNA follows: TGTGCCAGCAGCAACCAGGGTGTCGATTGGAATGAGCAGTTCTTC. Translated: CASSNQGVDWNEQFF. The chain combines TRBV21-1 with TRBJ2-1; TRBD1 is the table's D call and was not checked against the DNA. TRBV21-1 is labeled a pseudogene. The CDR3 is 15 residues long.

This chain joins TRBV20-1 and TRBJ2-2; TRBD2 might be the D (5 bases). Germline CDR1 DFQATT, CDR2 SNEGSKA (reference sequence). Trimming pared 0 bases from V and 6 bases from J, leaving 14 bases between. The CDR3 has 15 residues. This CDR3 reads CSARESTRAAGELFF. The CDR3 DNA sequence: TGCAGTGCTAGAGAATCAACTAGGGCGGCCGGGGAGCTGTTTTTT.

The DNA of the CDR3 is TGCAGTGCTTCCGGATCCGCAGGAAACACCATATATTTT. This translates into CSASGSAGNTIYF. This rearrangement joins TRBV20-1 to TRBJ1-3; D unclear. Germline V gene lookup returns CDR1 DFQATT and CDR2 SNEGSKA (reference sequence). The CDR3 sequence is 13 residues long. V shed 5 bases and J shed 4 bases, with 12 bases lying between them.

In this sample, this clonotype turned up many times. The CDR3 DNA reads TGTGCCAGCAGCCCCATCCGGGAGACCCAGTACTTC. Protein: CASSPIRETQYF. The V gene is TRBV6-6, the J gene TRBJ2-5; unclear D gene. V gave up 6 bases and J gave up 5 bases, with 10 bases separating them. This CDR3 region has 12 residues. Germline V CDR1 and CDR2: MNHNY, SVGAGI (reference sequence).

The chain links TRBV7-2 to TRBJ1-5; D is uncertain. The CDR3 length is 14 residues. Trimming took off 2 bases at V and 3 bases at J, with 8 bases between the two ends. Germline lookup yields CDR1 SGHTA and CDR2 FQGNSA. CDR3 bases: TGTGCCAGCAGCTTAATATCCGACAATCAGCCCCAGCATTTT. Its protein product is CASSLISDNQPQHF.

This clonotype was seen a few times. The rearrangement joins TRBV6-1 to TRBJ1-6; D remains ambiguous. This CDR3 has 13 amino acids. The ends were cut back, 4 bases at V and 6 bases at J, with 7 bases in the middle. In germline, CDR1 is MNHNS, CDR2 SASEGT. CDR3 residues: CASSAGVNSPLHF. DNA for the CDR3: TGTGCCAGCAGTGCGGGAGTTAATTCACCCCTCCACTTT.

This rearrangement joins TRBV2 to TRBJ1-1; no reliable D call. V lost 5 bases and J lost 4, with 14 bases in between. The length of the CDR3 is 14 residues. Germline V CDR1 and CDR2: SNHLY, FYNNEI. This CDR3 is CASSQGWGSTEAFF. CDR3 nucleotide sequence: TGTGCCAGCAGTCAAGGTTGGGGTAGCACTGAAGCTTTCTTT.